This TCR beta chain was documented in a study of read filtering for tumor transcriptome and immune sequencing (dated by TCRdb to 2020 to 2021). About the study as a whole: Of the patients in the cohort, 16 to 20 were male and around 15 were female, and their mean age was around 66 years, with a range of roughly 40 to 80. By revised international staging, eight or nine patients were R-ISS I, 15 to 20 were R-ISS II and about seven were R-ISS III. After DNase treatment, whole-transcriptome libraries were prepared with the TruSeq RNA Access Library Prep Kit. TCR-region mapped reads per sample ranged from about 4.05 to 10.27 million with IR-seq versus only roughly 75 to 1273 with RNA-seq. Using the same bone marrow samples, the study compared TCR repertoires obtained by targeted immune repertoire sequencing with those obtained by bulk whole-transcriptome sequencing. One main goal was a read-filtering strategy for immune repertoire data, in particular deciding whether clonotypes backed by only one read should be removed.

Comment on this clonotype: This receptor's antigen is unknown. Per-nucleotide qualities are absent, and no much larger clonotype sits a single base away.

Findings and caveats that apply to the study as a whole: In IR-seq, single-read clonotypes were approximately 80% of clonotypes but approximately 3.2% of total reads; in RNA-seq they were roughly 77% of clonotypes and 35% to 50% of reads. Compared with RNA-seq, IR-seq captured clonotypes at much higher depth and more reliably, and a smaller IR-seq throughput was enough to identify most shared clonotypes. Removing single-read clonotypes increased the correlation between IR-seq and RNA-seq shared clonotype proportions. The sorted CD138-negative fraction was not purified T cells but a mixed bone marrow immune population.

Bone marrow was sampled from every patient at the time of active disease. Bone marrow mononuclear cells were isolated by Ficoll-Hypaque density gradient centrifugation. Myeloma plasma cells were removed and CD138-negative cells were collected by negative selection after labeling with CD138 magnetic microbeads on a MACS separator. Flow cytometry on an Attune NxT with CD138 antibodies was used to check the purity of the isolated cells. Total RNA was extracted using TRIzol reagent and was quantified on a NanoDrop spectrophotometer. For each patient, the CD138-negative bone marrow sample underwent paired RNA-seq and IR-seq. Deletion took 6 bases off V and 0 bases off J, with a span of 12 bases between the germline ends. The CDR3, cysteine through phenylalanine, is 15 amino acids long. Left in the record is the CDR3 DNA by itself, 45 bases read in frame from the first base. Taken from the germline V gene (reference sequence), the CDR1 and CDR2 loops are LNHDA and SQIVND.

The Immunoverse kit was used to build TCR libraries from around 420 ng RNA, with molecular barcoded adaptors covering alpha/delta and beta/gamma chains. TCR library preparation used the same RNA that was used for transcriptome sequencing. TCR libraries were sequenced on an Illumina HiSeq 4000 with 2 x 150 cycles. Turning to the authors' computational methods: With MiXCR, TCR reads were aligned to human V, D, J and C references and assembled into CDR3 clonotypes, with quality filtering and error correction included. Clonotype counts and gene usage diversity were analyzed with the tcR package in R. For inspection of raw mapping reads, RNA-seq reads were mapped by STAR aligner version 2.5.3a onto GRCh37 of the human genome. IR-seq fastq files were randomly downsampled with Seqtk 1.3 to test the effect of sequencing depth on detected clonotypes. TCRdb ran its own pipeline on the public reads, namely fastp trimming at Q25 and MiXCR clone calling, and kept in-frame beta chains. CDR3 protein duplicates are merged, each entry listing the most common genes and DNA. For this entry, the V and J calls and clone size follow TCRdb and not the study's own pipeline. The sample has tens of thousands of distinct CDR3 sequences on record, about 13% of them singletons. Around 7% of the sample comes from the top ten.

Rearrangement joined TRBV19 to TRBJ1-5, and possibly TRBD1, on 5 matching bases. The sample taken for sequencing was a population of CD138-negative cells sorted from bone marrow. This sample's cell subset or site label indicates: bone marrow mononuclear cells depleted of CD138+ plasma/myeloma cells by negative magnetic selection. The TCR originated in a donor aged 40 or over with multiple myeloma. DNA sequence: TGTGCCAGTAGCAACAGGATTTCTAGCAATCAGCCCCAGCATTTT. Translated, it reads CASSNRISSNQPQHF.